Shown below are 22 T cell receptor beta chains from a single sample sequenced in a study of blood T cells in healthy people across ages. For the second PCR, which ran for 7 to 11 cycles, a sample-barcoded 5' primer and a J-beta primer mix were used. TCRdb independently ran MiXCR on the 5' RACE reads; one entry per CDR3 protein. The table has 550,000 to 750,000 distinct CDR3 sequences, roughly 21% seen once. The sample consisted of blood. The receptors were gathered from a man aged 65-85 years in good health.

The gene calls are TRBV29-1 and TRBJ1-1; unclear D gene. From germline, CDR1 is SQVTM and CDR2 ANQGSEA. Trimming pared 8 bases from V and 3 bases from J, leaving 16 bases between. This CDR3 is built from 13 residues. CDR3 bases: TGCAGCACCGCGAGGAGTCGGGACACTGAAGCTTTCTTT. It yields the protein CSTARSRDTEAFF. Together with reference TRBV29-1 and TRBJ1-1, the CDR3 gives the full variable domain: SAVISQKPSRDICQRGTSLTIQCQVDSQVTMMFWYRQQPGQSLTLIATANQGSEATYESGFVIDKFPISRPNLTFSTLTVSNMSPEDSSIYLCSTARSRDTEAFFGQGTRLTVV.

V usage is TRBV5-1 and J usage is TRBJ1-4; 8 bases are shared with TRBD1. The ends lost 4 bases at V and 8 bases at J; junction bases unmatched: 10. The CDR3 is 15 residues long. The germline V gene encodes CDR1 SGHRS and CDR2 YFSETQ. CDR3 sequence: CASSPRQGTGEKLFF. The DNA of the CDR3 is TGCGCCAGCAGCCCGCGACAGGGGACGGGCGAAAAACTGTTTTTT.

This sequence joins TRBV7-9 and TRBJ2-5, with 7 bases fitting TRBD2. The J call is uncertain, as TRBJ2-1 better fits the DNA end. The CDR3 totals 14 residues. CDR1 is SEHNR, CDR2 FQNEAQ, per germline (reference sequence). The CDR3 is CASSPGRAYNEQFF. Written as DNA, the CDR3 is TGTGCCAGCAGCCCAGGGAGGGCCTACAATGAGCAGTTCTTC.

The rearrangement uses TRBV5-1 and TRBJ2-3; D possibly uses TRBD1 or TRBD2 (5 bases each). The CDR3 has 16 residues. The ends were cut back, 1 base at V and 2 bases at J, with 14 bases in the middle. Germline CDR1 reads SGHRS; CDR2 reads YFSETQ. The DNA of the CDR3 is TGCGCCAGCAGCTTGCGAGGGACCAACCCCACAGATACGCAGTATTTT. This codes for CASSLRGTNPTDTQYF.

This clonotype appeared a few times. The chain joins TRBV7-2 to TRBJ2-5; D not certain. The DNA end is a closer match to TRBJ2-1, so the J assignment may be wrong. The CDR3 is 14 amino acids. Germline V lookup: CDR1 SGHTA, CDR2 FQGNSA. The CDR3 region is CASSLLSIGNEQFF. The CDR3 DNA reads TGTGCCAGCAGCTTACTTTCTATCGGTAATGAGCAGTTCTTC.

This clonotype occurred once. The DNA of the CDR3 is TGTGCCAGCAGTTTCAGGGTGACTAGCGGGAAACAAGAGACCCAGTACTTC. The encoded protein is CASSFRVTSGKQETQYF. The chain uses TRBV12-3 or TRBV12-4 and TRBJ2-5, with 11 bases fitting TRBD2. The V and J ends lost 3 bases and 2 bases, in that order; junction bases with no gene match: 8. The CDR3 covers 17 residues.

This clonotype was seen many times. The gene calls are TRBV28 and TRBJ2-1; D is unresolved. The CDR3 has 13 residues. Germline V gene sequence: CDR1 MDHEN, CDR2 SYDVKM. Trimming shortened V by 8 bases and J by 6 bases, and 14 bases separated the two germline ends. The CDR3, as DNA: TGTGCCAGCGGACCCCCGGGTTTCAATGAGCAGTTCTTC. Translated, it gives CASGPPGFNEQFF. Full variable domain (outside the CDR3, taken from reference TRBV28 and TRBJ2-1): DVKVTQSSRYLVKRTGEKVFLECVQDMDHENMFWYRQDPGLGLRLIYFSYDVKMKEKGDIPEGYSVSREKKERFSLILESASTNQTSMYLCASGPPGFNEQFFGPGTRLTVL.

Here the CDR3 DNA reads TGTGCCAGCAGTGCTAGCGGGAGCGGTCCTTACACAGATACGCAGTATTTT. This encodes CASSASGSGPYTDTQYF. This sequence joins TRBV12-3 or TRBV12-4 and TRBJ2-3; TRBD2 aligns across 10 bases. J lost 2 bases, V lost 5 bases, and 10 bases had no gene match. The length of the CDR3 is 17 residues.

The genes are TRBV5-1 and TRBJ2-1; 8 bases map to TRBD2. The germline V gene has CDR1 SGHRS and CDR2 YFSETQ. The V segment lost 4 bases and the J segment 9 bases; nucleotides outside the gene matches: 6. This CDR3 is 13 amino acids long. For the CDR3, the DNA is TGCGCCAGCAGCACCCGGGAGGGGGGTGAGCAGTTCTTC. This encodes CASSTREGGEQFF.

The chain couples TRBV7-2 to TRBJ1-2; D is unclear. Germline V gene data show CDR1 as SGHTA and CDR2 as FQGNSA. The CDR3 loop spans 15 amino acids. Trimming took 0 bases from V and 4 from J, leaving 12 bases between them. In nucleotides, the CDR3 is TGTGCCAGCAGCTTAGCTTTTCAGTATAGCTATGGCTACACCTTC. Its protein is CASSLAFQYSYGYTF.

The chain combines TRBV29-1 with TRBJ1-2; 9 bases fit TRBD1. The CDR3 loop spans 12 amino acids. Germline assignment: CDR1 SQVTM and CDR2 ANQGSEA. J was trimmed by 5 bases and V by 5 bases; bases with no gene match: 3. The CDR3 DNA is TGCAGCGTTTTGGACAGGGGATATGGCTACACCTTC. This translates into CSVLDRGYGYTF.

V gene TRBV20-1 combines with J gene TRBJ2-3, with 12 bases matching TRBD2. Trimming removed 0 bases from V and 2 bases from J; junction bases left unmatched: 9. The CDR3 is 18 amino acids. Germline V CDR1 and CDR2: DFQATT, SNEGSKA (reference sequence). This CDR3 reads CSARDLGGLAGYTDTQYF. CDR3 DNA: TGCAGTGCTAGAGATTTGGGCGGACTAGCGGGGTACACAGATACGCAGTATTTT.

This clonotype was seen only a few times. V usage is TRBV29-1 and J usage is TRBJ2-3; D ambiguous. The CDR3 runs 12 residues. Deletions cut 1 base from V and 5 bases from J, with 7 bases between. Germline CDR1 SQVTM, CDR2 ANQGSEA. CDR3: CSVEGPGDTQYF. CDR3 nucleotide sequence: TGCAGCGTTGAAGGACCCGGAGATACGCAGTATTTT.

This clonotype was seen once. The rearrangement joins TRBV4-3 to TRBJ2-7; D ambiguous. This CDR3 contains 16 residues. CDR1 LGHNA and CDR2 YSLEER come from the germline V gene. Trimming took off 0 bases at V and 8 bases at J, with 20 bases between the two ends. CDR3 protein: CASSQDLAEWGNKQYF. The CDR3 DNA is TGCGCCAGCAGCCAAGATTTGGCCGAATGGGGTAACAAGCAGTACTTC.

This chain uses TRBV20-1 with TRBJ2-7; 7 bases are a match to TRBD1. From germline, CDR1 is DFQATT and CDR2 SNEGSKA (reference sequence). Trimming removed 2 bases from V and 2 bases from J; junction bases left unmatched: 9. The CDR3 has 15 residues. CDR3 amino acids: CSARPITGAAYEQYF. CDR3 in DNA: TGCAGTGCTAGACCGATAACAGGGGCGGCCTACGAGCAGTACTTC.

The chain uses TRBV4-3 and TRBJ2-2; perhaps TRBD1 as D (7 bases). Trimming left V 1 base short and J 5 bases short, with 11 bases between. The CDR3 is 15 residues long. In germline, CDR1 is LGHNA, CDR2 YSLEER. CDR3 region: CASSQGRGRTGELFF. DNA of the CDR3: TGCGCCAGCAGCCAAGGGAGGGGGCGGACCGGGGAGCTGTTTTTT.

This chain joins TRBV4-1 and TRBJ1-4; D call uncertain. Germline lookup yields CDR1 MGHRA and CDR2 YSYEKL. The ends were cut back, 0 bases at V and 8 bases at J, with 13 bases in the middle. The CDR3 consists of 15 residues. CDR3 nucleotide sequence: TGCGCCAGCAGCCAAGATCCCTCAGGAGGGGAAAAACTGTTTTTT. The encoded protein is CASSQDPSGGEKLFF.

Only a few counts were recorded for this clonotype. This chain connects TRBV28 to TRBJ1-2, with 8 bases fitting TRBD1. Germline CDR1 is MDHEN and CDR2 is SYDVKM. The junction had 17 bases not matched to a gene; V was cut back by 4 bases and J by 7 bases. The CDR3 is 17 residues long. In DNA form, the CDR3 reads TGTGCCAGCAGTTCTGGACAGGGAACATCAAACCTTTCTGGCTACACCTTC. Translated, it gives CASSSGQGTSNLSGYTF.

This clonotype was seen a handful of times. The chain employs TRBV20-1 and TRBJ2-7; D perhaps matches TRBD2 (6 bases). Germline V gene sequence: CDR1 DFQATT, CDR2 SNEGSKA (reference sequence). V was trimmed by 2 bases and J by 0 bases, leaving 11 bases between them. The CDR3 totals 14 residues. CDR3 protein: CSARTGTFSYEQYF. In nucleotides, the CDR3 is TGCAGTGCTAGAACCGGGACTTTCTCCTACGAGCAGTACTTC.

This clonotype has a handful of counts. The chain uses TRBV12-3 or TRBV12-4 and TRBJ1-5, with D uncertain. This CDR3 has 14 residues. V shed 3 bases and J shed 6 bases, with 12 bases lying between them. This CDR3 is CASSFGRVAQPQHF. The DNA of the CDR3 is TGTGCCAGCAGTTTCGGGAGGGTGGCTCAGCCCCAGCATTTT.

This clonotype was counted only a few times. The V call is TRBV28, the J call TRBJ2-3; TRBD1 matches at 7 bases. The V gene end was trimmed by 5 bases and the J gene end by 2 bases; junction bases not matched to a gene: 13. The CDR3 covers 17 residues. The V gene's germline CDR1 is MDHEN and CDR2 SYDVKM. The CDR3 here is CASSTPGTVGSTDTQYF. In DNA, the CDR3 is TGTGCCAGCAGTACCCCCGGGACAGTTGGGTCCACAGATACGCAGTATTTT.

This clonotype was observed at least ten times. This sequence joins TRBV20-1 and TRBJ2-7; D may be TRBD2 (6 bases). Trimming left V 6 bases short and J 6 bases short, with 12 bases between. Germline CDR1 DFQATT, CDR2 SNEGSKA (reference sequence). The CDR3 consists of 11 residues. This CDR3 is CSAGGSGEQYF. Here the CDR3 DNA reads TGCAGTGCGGGGGGATCGGGCGAGCAGTACTTC.